This T cell receptor beta chain came from a study of Ad26.COV2.S vaccination and SARS-CoV-2 variants. Treatment here: around 19 received Ad26.COV2.S at low or high dose, single or two shots; roughly five received placebo; per-sample allocation not given. Specimen acquisition occurred on day 63 following the initial vaccine or placebo injection. The sample came from a Boston adult aged 18-55 years. The CDR3 has 16 residues. CDR1 SGDLS and CDR2 YYNGEE come from the germline V gene. V lost 2 bases to trimming and J lost 7 bases, with 19 bases between them. Sequencing used immunoSEQ multiplex PCR; TCRdb keeps in-frame clones, though not all of them. This sample has roughly 410,000 clones, with roughly 85% found just once.

The sample here was peripheral blood, taken in a trial of Ad26.COV2.S vaccine versus placebo. The origin of this receptor is a person between 18 and 65 years old who received the Ad26.COV2.S COVID-19 vaccine or a placebo. This sequence joins TRBV9 and TRBJ2-4; weak D call: TRBD1 (6 bases). CDR3 sequence reads: CASSVGRPPGVNIQYF. The CDR3 DNA follows: TGTGCCAGCAGCGTCGGCAGGCCCCCAGGGGTGAACATTCAGTACTTC. Full variable domain (rest looked up from reference TRBV9 and TRBJ2-4): DSGVTQTPKHLITATGQRVTLRCSPRSGDLSVYWYQQSLDQGLQFLIQYYNGEERAKGNILERFSAQQFPDLHSELNLSSLELGDSALYFCASSVGRPPGVNIQYFGAGTRLSVL.